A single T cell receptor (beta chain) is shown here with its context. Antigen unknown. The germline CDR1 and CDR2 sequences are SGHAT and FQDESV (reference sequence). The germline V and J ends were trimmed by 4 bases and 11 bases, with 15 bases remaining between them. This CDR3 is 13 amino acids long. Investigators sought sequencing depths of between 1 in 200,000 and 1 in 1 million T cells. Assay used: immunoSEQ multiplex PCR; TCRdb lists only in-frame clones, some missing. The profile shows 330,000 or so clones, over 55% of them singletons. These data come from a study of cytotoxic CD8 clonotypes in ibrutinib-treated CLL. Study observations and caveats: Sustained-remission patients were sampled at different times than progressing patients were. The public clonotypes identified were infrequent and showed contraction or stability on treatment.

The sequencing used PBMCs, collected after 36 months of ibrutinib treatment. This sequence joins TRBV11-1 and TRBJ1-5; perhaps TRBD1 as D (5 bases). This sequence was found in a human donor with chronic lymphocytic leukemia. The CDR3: CASSSARGGAQHF. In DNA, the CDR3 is TGTGCCAGCAGCTCCGCAAGGGGTGGGGCCCAGCATTTT.